These 28 T cell receptor beta chains came from one sample sequenced in a study of memory CD4+ T cells and cytomegalovirus serostatus. The table came from immunoSEQ multiplex PCR; TCRdb's copy has only in-frame clones and leaves some out. This table holds some 66,000 clones, about three quarters found once. The sort gate was single viable CD3+CD4+CD8-CD45RO+ cells for memory CD4+ T cells. Sequences were obtained from memory CD4+ T cells from blood. These receptors all come from an adult in good health and CMV-seropositive.

This chain links TRBV29-1 with TRBJ2-3, with 7 bases lining up with TRBD2. With 5 bases clipped from V and 2 bases from J, the junction kept 10 bases outside the gene matches. This CDR3 is 15 amino acids long. From germline, CDR1 is SQVTM and CDR2 ANQGSEA. This CDR3 reads CSVYPASGFTDTQYF. The CDR3 nucleotides read TGCAGCGTTTATCCGGCTAGCGGATTCACAGATACGCAGTATTTT.

The chain employs TRBV13 and TRBJ2-7, with TRBD1 as a possible D gene (5 bases). V was clipped by 4 bases and J by 4 bases, with 17 bases between them. Germline CDR1 and CDR2: PRHDT and FYEKMQ (reference sequence). The length of the CDR3 is 15 residues. Here the CDR3 DNA reads TGTGCCAGCAGCTGCCCTCTCGACAGACCTTACGAGCAGTACTTC. This encodes CASSCPLDRPYEQYF.

The V and J genes are TRBV5-1 and TRBJ2-4; TRBD1 or TRBD2 may be the D gene (7 bases each). The CDR3 extends over 13 amino acids. Trimming took off 5 bases at V and 8 bases at J, with 14 bases between the two ends. Germline values: CDR1 SGHRS, CDR2 YFSETQ. The chain's CDR3 is CASSSSGGDIQYF. Written as DNA, the CDR3 is TGCGCCAGCAGTTCCTCAGGGGGGGACATTCAGTACTTC.

The rearrangement uses TRBV10-3 and TRBJ2-7; D may correspond to TRBD1 or TRBD2 (5 bases each). CDR1 ENHRY and CDR2 SYGVKD come from the germline V gene. The CDR3 contains 12 residues. V lost 8 bases and J 4 bases, leaving 12 bases between the germline ends. DNA for the CDR3: TGTGCCATCGGGACGGGCAGTTACGAGCAGTACTTC. As protein: CAIGTGSYEQYF.

The chain employs TRBV6-5 and TRBJ2-7; D unclear. With 6 bases removed from V and 6 bases from J, the gap between germline ends came to 9 bases. This CDR3 spans 11 amino acids. The germline V gene has CDR1 MNHEY and CDR2 SVGAGI. As DNA, the CDR3 is TGTGCCAGCAGGAGGAGTGGCGAGCAGTACTTC. This sequence encodes CASRRSGEQYF.

This clone came up many times. Other DNA sequences within the sample encode an identical CDR3. The chain uses TRBV10-2 and TRBJ1-2; D might be TRBD1 (5 bases). Trimming took 2 bases from V and 2 from J, leaving 6 bases between them. Germline loops: CDR1 WSHSY, CDR2 SAAADI. The CDR3 is 13 residues long. The CDR3 loop reads CASSEEGNYGYTF. The DNA of the CDR3 is TGCGCCAGCAGTGAGGAGGGGAACTATGGCTACACCTTC.

The chain links TRBV2 to TRBJ1-3; a possible D gene is TRBD1 (5 bases). The germline CDR1 and CDR2 sequences are SNHLY and FYNNEI. Deletions cut 2 bases from V and 4 bases from J, with 12 bases between. This CDR3 spans 15 amino acids. The CDR3 loop reads CASSESGISGNTIYF. The CDR3 DNA follows: TGTGCCAGCAGTGAATCAGGGATCTCCGGAAACACCATATATTTT.

J is TRBJ1-2 and V is TRBV18; D is perhaps TRBD1 (6 bases). V lost 3 bases to trimming and J lost 5 bases, with 19 bases between them. CDR3 length equals 16 residues. The germline V gene has CDR1 KGHSH and CDR2 LQKENI. The chain's CDR3 is CASSPALGGAGYGYTF. The CDR3 DNA reads TGTGCCAGCTCACCCGCATTGGGGGGCGCTGGATATGGCTACACCTTC.

The chain combines TRBV5-1 with TRBJ2-3; tentative D call: TRBD2 (6 bases). The germline gives CDR1 SGHRS, CDR2 YFSETQ. The CDR3 has 14 amino acids. Trimming stripped 6 bases from V and 5 bases from J, with 16 bases between. The CDR3 DNA reads as TGCGCCAGCACCAAAGGGATGGGGGGAGATACGCAGTATTTT. Translating gives CASTKGMGGDTQYF.

This rearrangement joins TRBV7-9 to TRBJ1-5, with a tentative D call TRBD1 (6 bases). Germline V gene lookup returns CDR1 SEHNR and CDR2 FQNEAQ (reference sequence). The CDR3 spans 16 residues. V lost 5 bases and J 6 bases, leaving 20 bases between the germline ends. The CDR3 DNA is TGTGCCAGCAGCCAAGCGGGACAATTTGGGGCTCAGCCCCAGCATTTT. Translating it yields CASSQAGQFGAQPQHF.

The chain is built from TRBV6-6 and TRBJ2-2; D perhaps matches TRBD1 (6 bases). The germline V gene has CDR1 MNHNY and CDR2 SVGAGI (reference sequence). Trimming cost V 8 bases and J 5 bases, with 9 bases left between them. The CDR3 contains 12 residues. CDR3 sequence reads: CASGGGTGELFF. The CDR3 nucleotides are TGTGCCAGCGGGGGCGGTACCGGGGAGCTGTTTTTT.

The V and J genes are TRBV5-1 and TRBJ2-4; a possible D gene is TRBD1 (7 bases). There are 13 residues in the CDR3. Germline CDR1 SGHRS, CDR2 YFSETQ. Trimming removed 7 bases from V and 6 bases from J, with 14 bases in between. The CDR3: CASGQGGSNIQYF. The CDR3 DNA sequence: TGCGCCAGCGGCCAGGGGGGTTCAAACATTCAGTACTTC.

The rearrangement links TRBV11-2 to TRBJ2-1; TRBD1 aligns across 8 bases. The CDR3 contains 14 residues. V lost 5 bases, J lost 7 bases, and 7 bases stayed unmatched. Per the germline V gene, CDR1 is SGHAT and CDR2 is FQNNGV. The chain's CDR3 is CASSIGQGRNEQFF. The CDR3 coding sequence is TGTGCCAGCAGCATAGGACAGGGCAGGAATGAGCAGTTCTTC. Combining the CDR3 with reference TRBV11-2 and TRBJ2-1 gives the whole variable domain EAGVAQSPRYKIIEKRQSVAFWCNPISGHATLYWYQQILGQGPKLLIQFQNNGVVDDSQLPKDRFSAERLKGVDSTLKIQPAKLEDSAVYLCASSIGQGRNEQFFGPGTRLTVL.

The chain links TRBV6-1 to TRBJ1-2; D gene unclear. Germline loops: CDR1 MNHNS, CDR2 SASEGT. V shed 6 bases and J shed 0 bases, with 8 bases lying between them. The CDR3 sequence is 13 residues long. DNA of the CDR3: TGTGCCAGCAGGCGTGACTCTAACTATGGCTACACCTTC. Protein: CASRRDSNYGYTF.

The CDR3 region has the DNA TGTGCCAGCGGAGTCGGTCAGCCCCAGCATTTT. It is translated as CASGVGQPQHF. The chain recombines TRBV27 with TRBJ1-5; unclear D gene. The V gene's germline CDR1 is MNHEY and CDR2 SMNVEV (reference sequence). V lost 8 bases and J 6 bases, leaving 8 bases between the germline ends. The CDR3 runs to 11 residues.

This clone was found a few times. This sequence joins TRBV7-8 and TRBJ2-7, with 13 bases identical to TRBD2. Losses at the gene ends were 7 bases for V and 5 bases for J; bases not matched to a gene: 5. Germline CDR1 is SGHVS and CDR2 is FQNEAQ. The CDR3 is 14 amino acids. CDR3 protein: CASTVLAGGHEQYF. The CDR3 DNA follows: TGTGCCAGCACGGTACTAGCGGGAGGGCACGAGCAGTACTTC.

The chain combines TRBV11-1 with TRBJ1-1; D is undetermined. Germline lookup yields CDR1 SGHAT and CDR2 FQDESV (reference sequence). The CDR3 length is 13 residues. V gave up 4 bases and J gave up 9 bases, with 15 bases separating them. CDR3 sequence: CASSSGSSGKAFF. In nucleotides, the CDR3 is TGTGCCAGCAGCTCGGGATCCTCTGGGAAAGCTTTCTTT.

The rearrangement joins TRBV2 to TRBJ1-3; possibly TRBD1 for D (5 bases). Deletions cut 6 bases from V and 5 bases from J, with 17 bases between. The CDR3 has 15 amino acids. Per the germline V gene, CDR1 is SNHLY and CDR2 is FYNNEI. The CDR3 region is CASSNRRGRRNTIYF. The CDR3 nucleotides read TGTGCCAGCAGCAACAGGCGAGGCCGCAGAAACACCATATATTTT.

V and J are TRBV7-9 and TRBJ2-7; TRBD2 agrees at 12 bases. Losses at the gene ends were 1 base for V and 7 bases for J; bases not matched to a gene: 8. The CDR3 spans 16 residues. Germline lookup yields CDR1 SEHNR and CDR2 FQNEAQ (reference sequence). The CDR3 region has the DNA TGTGCCAGCAGCTTAGGACTCCCGACTAGCGGGGGAGAGCAGTACTTC. Translating gives CASSLGLPTSGGEQYF.

V is TRBV19 and J is TRBJ2-3; TRBD2 agrees at 11 bases. The length of the CDR3 is 15 residues. Germline assignment: CDR1 LNHDA and CDR2 SQIVND (reference sequence). With 9 bases clipped from V and 1 base from J, the junction kept 6 bases outside the gene matches. CDR3 loop: CASSGLAAGTDTQYF. The CDR3 DNA is TGTGCCAGCTCGGGACTAGCGGCAGGCACAGATACGCAGTATTTT.

The V and J genes are TRBV30 and TRBJ1-5; 10 bases agree with TRBD1. Unmatched junction bases numbered 25, after V lost 2 bases and J lost 15 bases. Germline CDR1 reads GTSNPN; CDR2 reads SVGIG (reference sequence). The CDR3 is 18 amino acids. The CDR3 loop is CAWSKGVMFGEGQGLRHF. The CDR3 DNA reads TGTGCCTGGAGTAAAGGGGTTATGTTTGGGGAGGGACAGGGGTTGAGGCATTTT.

The genes are TRBV19 and TRBJ2-4, with a tentative D call TRBD1 (6 bases). CDR1 LNHDA and CDR2 SQIVND come from the germline V gene (reference sequence). This CDR3 spans 19 amino acids. Trimming stripped 2 bases from V and 0 bases from J, with 20 bases between. The CDR3 bases are TGTGCCAGTAGTATAAGATCCCGACAGGACCCTCTAGCCAAAAACATTCAGTACTTC. It yields the protein CASSIRSRQDPLAKNIQYF.

V gene TRBV7-9 combines with J gene TRBJ2-3, with no clear D. CDR1 and CDR2 (germline): SEHNR, FQNEAQ (reference sequence). This CDR3 has 15 amino acids. V lost 6 bases and J lost 8, with 21 bases in between. CDR3 sequence (DNA): TGTGCCAGCAGTCCCCTCCGTCTAGAAGAGGTTACGCAGTATTTT. Translation: CASSPLRLEEVTQYF.

The chain has TRBV6-1 and TRBJ2-5; no definite D call. Trimming shortened V by 6 bases and J by 10 bases, and 9 bases separated the two germline ends. CDR1 and CDR2 from the germline V gene are MNHNS and SASEGT. The CDR3 extends over 10 amino acids. CDR3 in amino acids: CASSERNQYF. The CDR3, as DNA: TGTGCCAGCAGCGAGAGGAACCAGTACTTC.

The CDR3 loop reads CASRHPGLAGGPGANVLTF. Written as DNA, the CDR3 is TGTGCCAGTAGACACCCGGGACTAGCGGGGGGGCCTGGGGCCAACGTCCTGACTTTC. The J gene is TRBJ2-6, the V gene TRBV19; 16 bases match TRBD2. The J segment lost 2 bases and the V segment lost 6 bases, leaving 7 bases of the junction unmatched. CDR1 LNHDA and CDR2 SQIVND come from the germline V gene (reference sequence). The CDR3 is 19 amino acids.

This chain uses TRBV5-8 with TRBJ1-2; D gene ambiguous. Trimming took off 0 bases at V and 1 base at J, with 10 bases between the two ends. The CDR3 sequence is 15 residues long. From germline, CDR1 is SGHTS and CDR2 YDEGEE. The CDR3 is CASSLEGGINYGYTF. The CDR3 region has the DNA TGTGCCAGCAGCTTGGAAGGCGGGATTAACTATGGCTACACCTTC.

The V gene is TRBV2, the J gene TRBJ1-2; possibly TRBD1 for D (5 bases). V was clipped by 5 bases and J by 8 bases, with 15 bases between them. CDR1 is SNHLY and CDR2 is FYNNEI in the germline V gene. The CDR3 totals 13 residues. The CDR3 DNA reads TGTGCCAGCAGTCCGACAGTGGGGGGAGGCTACACCTTC. Protein sequence: CASSPTVGGGYTF. Supplemented by reference TRBV2 and TRBJ1-2, the full variable domain reads EPEVTQTPSHQVTQMGQEVILRCVPISNHLYFYWYRQILGQKVEFLVSFYNNEISEKSEIFDDQFSVERPDGSNFTLKIRSTKLEDSAMYFCASSPTVGGGYTFGSGTRLTVV.

The chain joins TRBV5-1 to TRBJ1-5, with D maybe TRBD1 (5 bases). V was clipped by 0 bases and J by 2 bases, with 9 bases between them. The CDR3 runs 15 residues. From germline, CDR1 is SGHRS and CDR2 YFSETQ. DNA for the CDR3: TGCGCCAGCAGCTTGGATCAGGGTGGCAATCAGCCCCAGCATTTT. As protein: CASSLDQGGNQPQHF.